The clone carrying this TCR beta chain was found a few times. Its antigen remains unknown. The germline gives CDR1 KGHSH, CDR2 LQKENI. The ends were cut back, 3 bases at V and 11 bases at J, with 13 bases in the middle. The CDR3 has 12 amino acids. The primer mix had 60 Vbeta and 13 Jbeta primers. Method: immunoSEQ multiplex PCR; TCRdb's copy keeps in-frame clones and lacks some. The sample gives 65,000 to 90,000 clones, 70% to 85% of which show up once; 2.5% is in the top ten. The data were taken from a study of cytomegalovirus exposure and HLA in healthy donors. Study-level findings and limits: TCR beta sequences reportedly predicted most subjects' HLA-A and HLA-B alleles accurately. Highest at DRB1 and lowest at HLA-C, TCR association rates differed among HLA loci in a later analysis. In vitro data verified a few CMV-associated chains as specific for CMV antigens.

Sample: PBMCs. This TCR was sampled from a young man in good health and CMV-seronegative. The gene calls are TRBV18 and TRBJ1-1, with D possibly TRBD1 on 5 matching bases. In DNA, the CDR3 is TGTGCCAGCTCACCGCAGGGATCCCAGGCTTTCTTT. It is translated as CASSPQGSQAFF.